This T cell receptor beta chain was obtained from a study of cytomegalovirus exposure and HLA in healthy donors. This CDR3 contains 13 residues. CDR1 KGHSH and CDR2 LQKENI come from the germline V gene. V was trimmed by 4 bases and J by 3 bases, leaving 9 bases between them. Details on this clone: Its matching antigen is unknown.

The study's findings and limits: Per published accounts, TCR beta sequences correctly predicted the HLA-A and HLA-B alleles of most subjects. CMV serostatus stood as the only immune exposure information on hand. Per a prior analysis, the majority of TCR beta V segments were productive roughly 90% or roughly 30% of the time. Reports described diagnosis of cytomegalovirus status by the classifier as highly specific and sensitive.

PCR was performed using 60 Vbeta and 13 Jbeta primers. Profiling relied on immunoSEQ multiplex PCR, and the TCRdb table lists in-frame clones only, not all of them. Of around 180,000 clones detected, roughly 75% appear once; the ten largest clones hold approximately 5.1%. This TCR derives from a man between 40 and 49 years old in good health and CMV-seronegative. Sequenced: PBMCs. J is TRBJ1-1 and V is TRBV18; D not resolved. CDR3 DNA: TGTGCCAGCTCACGTAACCGGGACACTGAAGCTTTCTTT. Protein: CASSRNRDTEAFF.